Sequencing of this TCR beta chain was carried out in a study of OX40 agonist ivuxolimab in advanced cancers. CDR1 is SEHNR, CDR2 FQNEAQ, per germline (reference sequence). This CDR3 is built from 15 residues. V lost 4 bases and J lost 0; bases outside the gene matches: 3. The method was immunoSEQ multiplex PCR; TCRdb's version includes in-frame clones alone and lacks a portion of them. This table has some 60,000 clones, roughly 90% appearing once. The sample consisted of CD4+ or CD8+ T cells sorted from blood, taken in a trial of the OX40 agonist ivuxolimab. This TCR was sampled from an adult with an advanced solid tumor such as melanoma, head and neck, liver or kidney cancer. The rearrangement joins TRBV7-9 to TRBJ2-1; 7 bases line up with TRBD1. The CDR3 DNA reads TGTGCCAGCAGCTCGACAGGGAGCTCCTACAATGAGCAGTTCTTC. Protein product: CASSSTGSSYNEQFF.